The clone carrying this T cell receptor (beta chain) was observed a handful of times. The antigen is undetermined. Treatment defined: oral pan-JAK inhibitor, 5-10 mg twice daily. Lesional scalp tissue (obtained by punch biopsy) and peripheral blood were collected from alopecia areata patients. Both CD4+ and CD8+ T cells were separated by sorting PBMCs. The record originates from a study of CD8+ T cells in alopecia areata. Study details: Percent affected scalp area, the SALT score, rated treated patients' severity.

The study, taken as a whole, reports: Normal skin's resident alphabeta T cells are sequenced alongside lesional scalp T cells.

RNA extraction was followed by reverse transcription into cDNA, which acted as the sequencing template. The method was immunoSEQ multiplex PCR; TCRdb's version includes in-frame clones alone and lacks a portion of them. The top ten clones hold 10% to 13% of a sample with over 150,000 clones, roughly 50% of them seen once. The source material was CD8+ T cells sorted from blood, sampled at week 24, from a patient treated with tofacitinib. This clonotype originated in a human donor with alopecia areata.

Here the CDR3 DNA reads TGTGCCAGTGGACAGGGTAACTACGAGCAGTACTTC. It specifies CASGQGNYEQYF. The chain couples TRBV9 to TRBJ2-7, with 8 bases matching TRBD1. CDR3 length: 12 residues. V was clipped by 8 bases and J by 3 bases; unmatched bases: 4. CDR1 and CDR2 from the germline V gene are SGDLS and YYNGEE.